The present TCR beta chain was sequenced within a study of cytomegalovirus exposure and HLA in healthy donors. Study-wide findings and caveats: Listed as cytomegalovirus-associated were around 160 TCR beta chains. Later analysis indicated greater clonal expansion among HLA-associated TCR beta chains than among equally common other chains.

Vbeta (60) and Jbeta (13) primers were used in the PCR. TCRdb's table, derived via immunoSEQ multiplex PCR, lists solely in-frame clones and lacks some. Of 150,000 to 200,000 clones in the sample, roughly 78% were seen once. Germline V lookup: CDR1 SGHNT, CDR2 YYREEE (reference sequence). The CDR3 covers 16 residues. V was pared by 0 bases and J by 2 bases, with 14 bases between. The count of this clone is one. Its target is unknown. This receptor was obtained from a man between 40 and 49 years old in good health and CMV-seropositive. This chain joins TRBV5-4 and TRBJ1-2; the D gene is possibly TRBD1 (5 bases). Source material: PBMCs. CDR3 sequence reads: CASSLDLETVNYGYTF. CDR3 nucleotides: TGTGCCAGCAGCTTGGATCTCGAGACAGTAAACTATGGCTACACCTTC.